This T cell receptor (beta chain) emerged from a study of blood T cell repertoires in COVID-19. Background on the study: Sources were T cells, B-cell-depleted T cells, or PBMCs; the material itself was cDNA or gDNA.

V dropped 3 bases and J dropped 7; count of bases not matched to a gene: 6. This CDR3 region has 13 residues. Germline values: CDR1 SGHRS, CDR2 YFSETQ. Assay used: immunoSEQ multiplex PCR; TCRdb lists only in-frame clones, some missing. The sample consists of around 130,000 clones, just over 85% of them appearing once. The rearrangement joins TRBV5-1 to TRBJ1-2, with 7 nucleotides matching TRBD1. The sequencing sample was made of peripheral blood. The receptor's source is a middle-aged man with acute or convalescent COVID-19. CDR3 in DNA: TGCGCCAGCAGCTGGGAGACAGGGTTTGGCTACACCTTC. Encoded protein: CASSWETGFGYTF.